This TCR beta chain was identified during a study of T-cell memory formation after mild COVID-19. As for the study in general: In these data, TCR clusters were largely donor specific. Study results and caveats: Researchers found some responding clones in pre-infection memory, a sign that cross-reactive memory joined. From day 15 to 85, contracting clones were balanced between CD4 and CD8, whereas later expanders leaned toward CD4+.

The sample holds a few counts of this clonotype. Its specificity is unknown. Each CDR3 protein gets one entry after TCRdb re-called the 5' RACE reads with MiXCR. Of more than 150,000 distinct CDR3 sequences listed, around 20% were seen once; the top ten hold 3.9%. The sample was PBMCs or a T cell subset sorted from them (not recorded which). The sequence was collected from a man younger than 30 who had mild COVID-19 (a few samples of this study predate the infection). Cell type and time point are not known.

CDR3 coding DNA: TGTGCCAGCAAGGTGGCTGAGCAGTTCTTC. Residues: CASKVAEQFF. The rearrangement links TRBV21-1 to TRBJ2-1. TRBV21-1 is designated a pseudogene. The CDR3 consists of 10 residues.